These 17 T cell receptor beta chains came from one sample sequenced in a study of blood T cell repertoires in COVID-19. Clones were sequenced by immunoSEQ multiplex PCR, and TCRdb holds only the in-frame ones, with some missing. The table includes fewer than 150,000 clones, almost 90% detected once. What was sequenced was peripheral blood. The receptors were gathered from an older woman with COVID-19, enrolled during active disease.

This clone was detected once. The rearrangement links TRBV29-1 to TRBJ2-1, with 7 bases that match TRBD1. Trimming at V came to 3 bases and at J to 0 bases, leaving 2 bases not matched to a gene. Per the germline V gene, CDR1 is SQVTM and CDR2 is ANQGSEA. There are 14 residues in the CDR3. CDR3 sequence: CSVEDRSSYNEQFF. CDR3 sequence (DNA): TGCAGCGTTGAGGACAGGAGCTCCTACAATGAGCAGTTCTTC.

The chain uses TRBV6-5 and TRBJ1-4; D gene uncertain. With 6 bases removed from V and 7 bases from J, the gap between germline ends came to 12 bases. The CDR3 has 13 amino acids. The germline gives CDR1 MNHEY, CDR2 SVGAGI. The CDR3 DNA sequence: TGTGCCAGCAGCGCCGGGTGGGTTGAAAAACTGTTTTTT. It encodes CASSAGWVEKLFF.

The chain has TRBV19 and TRBJ2-5; 7 bases line up with TRBD2. CDR3 length equals 15 residues. Unmatched junction bases numbered 9, after V lost 6 bases and J lost 2 bases. Germline V CDR1 and CDR2: LNHDA, SQIVND (reference sequence). Here the CDR3 DNA reads TGTGCCAGTAGACTCGGGGGGACCTCACAAGAGACCCAGTACTTC. Translating it yields CASRLGGTSQETQYF.

The rearrangement uses TRBV18 and TRBJ1-2; TRBD1 aligns across 7 bases. The junction had 14 bases not matched to a gene; V was cut back by 5 bases and J by 5 bases. The germline gives CDR1 KGHSH, CDR2 LQKENI. The CDR3 consists of 16 residues. CDR3 residues: CASSSGTDVSAYGYTF. The CDR3 DNA reads TGTGCCAGCTCAAGTGGGACAGACGTTTCCGCTTATGGCTACACCTTC.

The chain links TRBV7-2 to TRBJ1-3; 9 nucleotides match TRBD1. Germline V gene lookup returns CDR1 SGHTA and CDR2 FQGNSA. J gave up 8 bases and V 1 base, and 6 bases lay outside the gene matches. CDR3 size: 15 residues. Written as DNA, the CDR3 is TGTGCCAGCAGCTTAGACAGGGGGCGCGGGGACACCATATATTTT. Amino acids: CASSLDRGRGDTIYF. Full variable domain (rest looked up from reference TRBV7-2 and TRBJ1-3): GAGVSQSPSNKVTEKGKDVELRCDPISGHTALYWYRQSLGQGLEFLIYFQGNSAPDKSGLPSDRFSAERTGGSVSTLTIQRTQQEDSAVYLCASSLDRGRGDTIYFGEGSWLTVV.

The chain recombines TRBV19 with TRBJ1-5; TRBD1 matches at 9 bases. CDR1 is LNHDA, CDR2 SQIVND, per germline (reference sequence). V lost 4 bases, J lost 6 bases, and 4 bases stayed unmatched. This CDR3 region has 14 residues. The CDR3 coding sequence is TGTGCCAGTAGTACCCGACAGGGGGGTCAGCCCCAGCATTTT. Translation gives CASSTRQGGQPQHF.

The V call is TRBV19, the J call TRBJ1-5; tentatively, D is TRBD1 (6 bases). Trimming left V 8 bases short and J 5 bases short, with 19 bases between. Germline V gives CDR1 LNHDA, CDR2 SQIVND (reference sequence). The CDR3 sequence is 15 residues long. CDR3 in amino acids: CASLQDSPWDQPQHF. The CDR3 nucleotides read TGTGCCAGTCTACAGGACAGCCCGTGGGATCAGCCCCAGCATTTT.

The V call is TRBV27, the J call TRBJ2-3; no definite D call. V was shortened by 8 bases and J by 0 bases, with 9 bases between the two germline ends. CDR3 size: 13 residues. CDR1 MNHEY and CDR2 SMNVEV come from the germline V gene (reference sequence). CDR3 DNA: TGTGCCAGCTGTTCCCTTAGCACAGATACGCAGTATTTT. Its translation: CASCSLSTDTQYF.

This clone was recorded once. The V gene is TRBV5-4, the J gene TRBJ2-3, with 12 bases that match TRBD2. V lost 2 bases, J lost 4 bases, and 2 bases stayed unmatched. Germline V CDR1 and CDR2: SGHNT, YYREEE (reference sequence). This CDR3 is 15 amino acids long. CDR3 nucleotides: TGTGCCAGCAGCTTATCTAGCGGGGGGGCAGATACGCAGTATTTT. Protein: CASSLSSGGADTQYF.

This clone was counted only a few times. This chain uses TRBV11-2 with TRBJ1-6, with 7 bases that match TRBD1. There are 15 residues in the CDR3. Germline V gene sequence: CDR1 SGHAT, CDR2 FQNNGV. J was trimmed by 10 bases and V by 1 base; bases with no gene match: 7. The CDR3 loop reads CASSLGRQGNSPLHF. CDR3 DNA sequence: TGTGCCAGCAGCTTAGGACGACAGGGAAACTCACCCCTCCACTTT.

The chain couples TRBV11-2 to TRBJ2-6; no definite D call. In germline, CDR1 is SGHAT, CDR2 FQNNGV. Trimming shortened V by 0 bases and J by 3 bases, and 6 bases separated the two germline ends. CDR3 length: 15 amino acids. The DNA of the CDR3 is TGTGCCAGCAGCTTAGAACTCATTGGGGCCAACGTCCTGACTTTC. Translated: CASSLELIGANVLTF.

This chain uses TRBV7-2 with TRBJ1-3; 9 nucleotides align to TRBD1. The CDR3 spans 16 residues. Losses at the gene ends were 1 base for V and 4 bases for J; bases not matched to a gene: 5. CDR1 is SGHTA and CDR2 is FQGNSA in the germline V gene. CDR3 region: CASSLGTGERGNTIYF. CDR3 nucleotide sequence: TGTGCCAGCAGCTTAGGGACAGGGGAGAGGGGAAACACCATATATTTT.

The rearrangement uses TRBV12-5 and TRBJ1-2, with 10 positions matching TRBD1. With 6 bases clipped from V and 3 bases from J, the junction kept 4 bases outside the gene matches. CDR3 length: 14 amino acids. Germline-derived CDR1 and CDR2 are LGHNT and FRNRAP. This CDR3 is CASGDRGYHYGYTF. DNA of the CDR3: TGTGCTAGTGGGGACAGGGGGTATCACTATGGCTACACCTTC.

The CDR3 reads CASSYWVGGLETQYF. In nucleotides, the CDR3 is TGTGCCAGCAGTTACTGGGTAGGAGGTTTGGAGACCCAGTACTTC. This rearrangement joins TRBV6-5 to TRBJ2-5; tentatively, D is TRBD2 (5 bases). Germline CDR1 MNHEY, CDR2 SVGAGI. The length of the CDR3 is 15 residues. The V end lost 1 base, the J end lost 5 bases, and 14 bases lay between the germline ends.

This clone was picked up one time. The gene calls are TRBV5-1 and TRBJ2-7; TRBD1 aligns across 7 bases. The V gene end was trimmed by 4 bases and the J gene end by 6 bases; junction bases not matched to a gene: 7. The CDR3 is made up of 13 amino acids. CDR1 and CDR2 from the germline V gene are SGHRS and YFSETQ. DNA for the CDR3: TGCGCCAGCAGCCTGGGACAGCCAGCCGAGCAGTACTTC. Protein sequence: CASSLGQPAEQYF. Full variable domain (remainder filled in from reference TRBV5-1 and TRBJ2-7): KAGVTQTPRYLIKTRGQQVTLSCSPISGHRSVSWYQQTPGQGLQFLFEYFSETQRNKGNFPGRFSGRQFSNSRSEMNVSTLELGDSALYLCASSLGQPAEQYFGPGTRLTVT.

This chain joins TRBV20-1 and TRBJ2-6; 8 positions match TRBD2. The germline V gene encodes CDR1 DFQATT and CDR2 SNEGSKA (reference sequence). After removal of 3 bases from V and 0 bases from J, the junction contained 10 bases not matched to a gene. This CDR3 is built from 18 residues. The CDR3 spells CSASSASGYSSGANVLTF. In nucleotides, the CDR3 is TGCAGTGCTAGTTCGGCTAGCGGGTACAGCTCTGGGGCCAACGTCCTGACTTTC.

The J gene is TRBJ1-2, the V gene TRBV5-8; no reliable D call. The CDR3 consists of 14 residues. The germline V gene encodes CDR1 SGHTS and CDR2 YDEGEE. V was trimmed by 0 bases and J by 1 base, leaving 7 bases between them. CDR3 in DNA: TGTGCCAGCAGCTTGGAGACATATAACTATGGCTACACCTTC. It codes for CASSLETYNYGYTF.